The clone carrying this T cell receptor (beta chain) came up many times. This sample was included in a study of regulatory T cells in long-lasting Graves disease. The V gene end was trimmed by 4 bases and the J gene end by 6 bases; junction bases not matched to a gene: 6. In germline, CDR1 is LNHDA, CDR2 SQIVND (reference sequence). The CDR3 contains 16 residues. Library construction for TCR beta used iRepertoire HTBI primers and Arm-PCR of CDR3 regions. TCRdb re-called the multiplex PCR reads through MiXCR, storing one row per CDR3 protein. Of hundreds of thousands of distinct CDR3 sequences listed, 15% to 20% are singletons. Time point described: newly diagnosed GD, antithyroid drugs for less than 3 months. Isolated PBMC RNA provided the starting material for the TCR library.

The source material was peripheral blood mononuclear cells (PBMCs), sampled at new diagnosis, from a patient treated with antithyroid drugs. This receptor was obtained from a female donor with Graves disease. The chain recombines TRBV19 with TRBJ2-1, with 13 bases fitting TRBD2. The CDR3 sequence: CASSNYGTSGVNEQFF. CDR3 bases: TGTGCCAGTAGTAACTACGGGACTAGCGGGGTCAATGAGCAGTTCTTC. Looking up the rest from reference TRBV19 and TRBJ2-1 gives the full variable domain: DGGITQSPKYLFRKEGQNVTLSCEQNLNHDAMYWYRQDPGQGLRLIYYSQIVNDFQKGDIAEGYSVSREKKESFPLTVTSAQKNPTAFYLCASSNYGTSGVNEQFFGPGTRLTVL.